Described below is a single TCR beta chain sequence and its context. What it binds is not known. This sample was included in a study of T cells in Graves' hyperthyroidism and ophthalmopathy. Whole-study findings and limits: The model's output predicted ophthalmopathy at a median of 6.5 months prior to onset.

Patients with ophthalmopathy all had a Clinical Activity Score of at least 3, a NOSPECS grade of at least 4 and duration under 3 months. Patients showing uncontrolled infection, other autoimmune disease, pregnancy or lactation were ineligible. In making diagnoses, clinical symptoms, serum thyroxine and TRAb, thyroid ultrasound and orbital computed tomography were all used. This CDR3 has 16 amino acids. V trimming: 2 bases; J trimming: 7 bases; junction bases outside the gene matches: 6. The germline V gene has CDR1 LGHNA and CDR2 YSLEER. RNA transcripts served as the template for amplifying TCR beta CDR3 regions. The HTBI primer set served for first-round RT-PCR of the TCR CDR3. Via MiXCR, TCRdb re-called the multiplex PCR reads, giving one row per CDR3 protein. The table has almost 500,000 distinct CDR3 sequences, roughly 22% seen once; the top ten hold approximately 54%.

What was sequenced was blood. The source is a woman between 70 and 85 years old with Graves' ophthalmopathy. The gene calls are TRBV4-3 and TRBJ1-6; the match to TRBD1 covers 9 bases. CDR3 DNA: TGCGCCAGCAGCCAAAAGGACAGGGGTTTGAATTCACCCCTCCACTTT. It codes for CASSQKDRGLNSPLHF.